The sequence of this T cell receptor beta chain was determined in a study of T cell responses to AZD1222 COVID-19 vaccine. Background on the study: Whether given at about 4 or about 12 weeks, second doses were pooled. Study-level results: Baseline seropositivity occurred in only six or seven AZD1222 recipients. Most donors were white British and more were female, and clonal diversity was possibly underestimated. Once two AZD1222 doses were given, Spike-specific TCR breadth and depth went up.

The V and J ends lost 0 bases and 6 bases, in that order; junction bases with no gene match: 11. Germline CDR1 and CDR2: SGHKS and YYEKEE (reference sequence). The CDR3 runs 17 residues. The assay was immunoSEQ multiplex PCR, and TCRdb's table has in-frame clones only and misses some. The data contain over 150,000 clones, about nine tenths of them singletons. Concerning this clone itself: Its antigen is not identified.

The genes are TRBV5-5 and TRBJ1-5; 8 nucleotides agree with TRBD1. The origin of this receptor is an adult in good health. Material: peripheral blood, obtained on day 0 of AZD1222 vaccination. CDR3 nucleotides: TGTGCCAGCAGCTTGGGTTCGTCACAGGGGGGTGGTCAGCCCCAGCATTTT. It is translated as CASSLGSSQGGGQPQHF.